This paragraph reports one T cell receptor beta chain. Losses at the gene ends were 7 bases for V and 3 bases for J; bases not matched to a gene: 12. Germline values: CDR1 MDHEN, CDR2 SYDVKM. CDR3 size: 15 residues. Profiling relied on immunoSEQ multiplex PCR, and the TCRdb table lists in-frame clones only, not all of them. The table has approximately 79,000 clones, 83% seen once. Samples came from patients recovered from mild-to-severe COVID-19. These data originate in a study of CD4 T cell repertoires in COVID-19. Study-level background: CFSE-low cells expanded less than 13 days with IL-2, then restimulated with other coronavirus spikes.

The sequenced sample was CD4+ T cells from peripheral blood, obtained after recovery from COVID-19. The TCR sequence derives from a human donor who had COVID-19. The chain links TRBV28 to TRBJ2-7; 7 positions match TRBD2. The CDR3 reads CASNPARLAHYEQYF. CDR3 DNA: TGTGCCAGCAATCCCGCCCGACTAGCCCACTACGAGCAGTACTTC.